One sample yielded the 20 T cell receptor beta chains listed below, sequenced in a study of Graves' ophthalmopathy and Graves' hyperthyroidism. RNA transcripts provided the template for amplifying TCR beta CDR3 regions. The authors performed first-round RT-PCR with HTBI primers and then a second-round multiplex PCR. TCRdb re-derived calls from the multiplex PCR reads in MiXCR, one entry per CDR3 protein. The sample carries hundreds of thousands of distinct CDR3 sequences, roughly 21% recorded once. Sequencing input: peripheral blood. These receptors all stem from a woman in her late teens or twenties with stable Graves' hyperthyroidism.

This clonotype appeared many times. The chain employs TRBV15 and TRBJ1-5, with D maybe TRBD1 (6 bases). CDR1 and CDR2 from the germline V gene are LNHNV and YYDKDF (reference sequence). This CDR3 comprises 15 residues. V was shortened by 0 bases and J by 4 bases, with 10 bases between the two germline ends. The CDR3 loop is CATSRDGQINQPQHF. CDR3 in DNA: TGTGCCACCAGCAGAGATGGACAGATTAATCAGCCCCAGCATTTT. Using reference TRBV15 and TRBJ1-5 for the parts outside the CDR3, the full variable domain is DAMVIQNPRYQVTQFGKPVTLSCSQTLNHNVMYWYQQKSSQAPKLLFHYYDKDFNNEADTPDNFQSRRPNTSFCFLDIRSPGLGDTAMYLCATSRDGQINQPQHFGDGTRLSIL.

At least ten counts were recorded for this clonotype. The rearrangement joins TRBV30 to TRBJ2-6; D is unclear. CDR3 length: 13 amino acids. Looked up from germline, CDR1 is GTSNPN and CDR2 is SVGIG (reference sequence). Trimming cost V 4 bases and J 2 bases, with 6 bases left between them. The CDR3 DNA is TGTGCCTGGACAGTCGCTGGGGCCAACGTCCTGACTTTC. This gives the protein CAWTVAGANVLTF.

This clonotype has ten or more counts. V is TRBV12-3 or TRBV12-4 and J is TRBJ1-3, with a tentative D call TRBD1 (6 bases). The CDR3 spans 15 residues. V dropped 2 bases and J dropped 3 bases, with 11 bases sitting between them. The CDR3 is CASSLQGLSGNTIYF. For the CDR3, the DNA is TGTGCCAGCAGTTTACAGGGGTTGAGTGGAAACACCATATATTTT.

There are many counts of this clonotype. This chain connects TRBV2 to TRBJ1-2, with 9 bases aligning to TRBD1. The germline V gene has CDR1 SNHLY and CDR2 FYNNEI. The CDR3 is made up of 13 amino acids. The V segment lost 7 bases and the J segment 7 bases; nucleotides outside the gene matches: 7. The CDR3 loop reads CASTRTGAGGYTF. CDR3 bases: TGTGCCAGCACCAGGACAGGGGCGGGTGGCTACACCTTC.

In this sample, this clonotype turned up many times. This chain links TRBV27 with TRBJ1-2; the D is unclear. Per germline, CDR1 MNHEY and CDR2 SMNVEV (reference sequence). CDR3 length equals 13 residues. The V end lost 8 bases, the J end lost 0 bases, and 10 bases lay between the germline ends. The CDR3 DNA reads TGTGCCAGCCCCCACTCCGCTAACTATGGCTACACCTTC. Its protein product is CASPHSANYGYTF.

The chain joins TRBV11-3 to TRBJ1-1, with D perhaps matching TRBD1 (5 bases). CDR1 is SGHNT and CDR2 is YENEEA in the germline V gene. V was trimmed by 5 bases and J by 4 bases, leaving 20 bases between them. The CDR3 covers 16 residues. In DNA, the CDR3 is TGTGCCAGCAGCCCCCTCGGGGGGGGGACCCGCACTGAAGCTTTCTTT. It is translated as CASSPLGGGTRTEAFF.

The chain employs TRBV7-2 and TRBJ2-2, with 9 bases identical to TRBD2. Germline CDR1 reads SGHTA; CDR2 reads FQGNSA. V was clipped by 3 bases and J by 6 bases; unmatched bases: 11. CDR3 size: 17 residues. The CDR3 reads CASSLTKLSGRSGELFF. CDR3 sequence (DNA): TGTGCCAGCAGCTTGACCAAACTAAGCGGGAGGTCCGGGGAGCTGTTTTTT.

This clonotype was recorded many times. The V and J genes are TRBV3-1 and TRBJ1-1; no firm D call. V lost 1 base and J 8 bases, leaving 14 bases between the germline ends. There are 14 residues in the CDR3. Germline CDR1 reads LGHDT; CDR2 reads YNNKEL (reference sequence). The CDR3 region is CASSQVSVGAEAFF. In DNA, the CDR3 is TGTGCCAGCAGCCAAGTGAGTGTAGGAGCCGAAGCTTTCTTT.

This clonotype has a count of ten or more. The chain carries TRBV27 and TRBJ1-6, with TRBD1 matching over 9 bases. The junction had 6 bases not matched to a gene; V was cut back by 6 bases and J by 6 bases. CDR1 and CDR2 (germline): MNHEY, SMNVEV (reference sequence). The CDR3 consists of 15 residues. As DNA, the CDR3 is TGTGCCAGCAGGCGGGACAGGGAATTTAATTCACCCCTCCACTTT. This translates into CASRRDREFNSPLHF.

This clonotype was seen ten or more times. This clone may be a read error of a much larger clone one base away. The V call is TRBV7-9, the J call TRBJ2-5; D uncertain. The CDR3 is 13 residues long. Germline values: CDR1 SEHNR, CDR2 FQNEAQ (reference sequence). Trimming removed 1 base at V and 1 base at J, with 4 bases between. The CDR3 DNA sequence: TGTGCCAGCAGCTTAGGGACCCAAGAGACCCAGTACTTC. Protein sequence: CASSLGTQETQYF.

This clonotype has ten or more counts. The rearrangement links TRBV11-2 to TRBJ1-3; D gene uncertain. This CDR3 has 13 residues. Germline V CDR1 and CDR2: SGHAT, FQNNGV. Trimming took off 3 bases at V and 0 bases at J, with 3 bases between the two ends. For the CDR3, the DNA is TGTGCCAGCAGCTTGGGCTCTGGAAACACCATATATTTT. Its protein is CASSLGSGNTIYF.

V is TRBV12-3 or TRBV12-4 and J is TRBJ1-3; possibly TRBD1 for D (6 bases). Trimming cost V 2 bases and J 6 bases, with 11 bases left between them. This CDR3 has 14 residues. In nucleotides, the CDR3 is TGTGCCAGCAGTTTATTACAGGGAGCAAACACCATATATTTT. Protein product: CASSLLQGANTIYF.

In its sample, this clonotype was seen many times. The chain links TRBV18 to TRBJ1-1, with 7 bases that match TRBD1. Trimming at V came to 5 bases and at J to 4 bases, leaving 4 bases not matched to a gene. The germline CDR1 and CDR2 sequences are KGHSH and LQKENI. The CDR3 contains 13 residues. DNA of the CDR3: TGTGCCAGCTCATCCCACAGGGGCACTGAAGCTTTCTTT. Translating it yields CASSSHRGTEAFF.

This clonotype was seen ten or more times. This chain joins TRBV7-6 and TRBJ2-5, with D tentatively TRBD1 (5 bases). The V and J ends lost 0 bases and 5 bases respectively, with 10 bases between them. Germline values: CDR1 SGHVS, CDR2 FNYEAQ. The CDR3 loop spans 14 amino acids. The CDR3 DNA follows: TGTGCCAGCAGCTTAGCGTCCAGGGTTGAGACCCAGTACTTC. It yields the protein CASSLASRVETQYF.

This clonotype was picked up many times. The chain links TRBV6-5 to TRBJ1-2, with D possibly matching TRBD1 (5 bases). CDR3 size: 14 residues. Trimming shortened V by 7 bases and J by 4 bases, and 16 bases separated the two germline ends. The germline V gene has CDR1 MNHEY and CDR2 SVGAGI. The CDR3, as DNA: TGTGCCAGCAACCCCTCTGAGGGGACCTATGGCTACACCTTC. This gives the protein CASNPSEGTYGYTF.

This clonotype was observed many times. The CDR3 region is CSVETGWYQETQYF. The DNA of the CDR3 is TGCAGCGTTGAAACAGGGTGGTACCAAGAGACCCAGTACTTC. The chain links TRBV29-1 to TRBJ2-5, with D possibly TRBD1 on 6 matching bases. Per germline, CDR1 SQVTM and CDR2 ANQGSEA. The ends were cut back, 2 bases at V and 0 bases at J, with 10 bases in the middle. This CDR3 comprises 14 residues. Together with reference TRBV29-1 and TRBJ2-5, the CDR3 gives the full variable domain: SAVISQKPSRDICQRGTSLTIQCQVDSQVTMMFWYRQQPGQSLTLIATANQGSEATYESGFVIDKFPISRPNLTFSTLTVSNMSPEDSSIYLCSVETGWYQETQYFGPGTRLLVL.

The rearrangement uses TRBV3-1 and TRBJ1-3; D gene uncertain. Germline lookup yields CDR1 LGHDT and CDR2 YNNKEL (reference sequence). CDR3 length equals 17 residues. V was shortened by 0 bases and J by 1 base, with 13 bases between the two germline ends. The CDR3 sequence: CASSQDPGGPSGNTIYF. CDR3 in DNA: TGTGCCAGCAGCCAAGATCCGGGAGGGCCTTCTGGAAACACCATATATTTT.

This clonotype was observed at least ten times. The chain carries TRBV2 and TRBJ1-1, with TRBD1 as a possible D gene (5 bases). Germline CDR1 SNHLY, CDR2 FYNNEI. The CDR3 consists of 14 residues. Trimming shortened V by 6 bases and J by 5 bases, and 16 bases separated the two germline ends. CDR3 residues: CASSTLGGGTEAFF. The CDR3, as DNA: TGTGCCAGCAGCACTTTGGGTGGGGGGACTGAAGCTTTCTTT. Filled out from reference TRBV2 and TRBJ1-1, the complete variable domain reads EPEVTQTPSHQVTQMGQEVILRCVPISNHLYFYWYRQILGQKVEFLVSFYNNEISEKSEIFDDQFSVERPDGSNFTLKIRSTKLEDSAMYFCASSTLGGGTEAFFGQGTRLTVV.

This clonotype has ten or more counts. The rearrangement joins TRBV24-1 to TRBJ1-5; D possibly corresponds to TRBD1 (6 bases). There are 13 residues in the CDR3. The germline V gene has CDR1 KGHDR and CDR2 SFDVKD. With 6 bases removed from V and 2 bases from J, the gap between germline ends came to 7 bases. CDR3 sequence: CATSWTGNQPQHF. The DNA of the CDR3 is TGTGCCACCAGTTGGACAGGCAATCAGCCCCAGCATTTT.

This clonotype showed up many times. The J gene is TRBJ1-1, the V gene TRBV15; D is undetermined. Trimming shortened V by 1 base and J by 8 bases, and 11 bases separated the two germline ends. The CDR3 runs to 13 residues. Germline CDR1 is LNHNV and CDR2 is YYDKDF (reference sequence). This CDR3 is CATSRVGAGEAFF. DNA of the CDR3: TGTGCCACCAGCAGAGTTGGCGCCGGAGAAGCTTTCTTT.